This TCR beta chain was profiled in a study of shared clonotypes between healthy human individuals. Only in-frame clones appear in the TCRdb table, and some are missing; sequencing was by immunoSEQ multiplex PCR. The repertoire has around 88,000 clones, about two thirds of them found once; the top ten carry 35% to 55%. CDR1 and CDR2 from the germline V gene are SGHAT and FQNNGV. V was pared by 5 bases and J by 3 bases, with 5 bases between. The CDR3 has 11 amino acids. Study-level results: Few donors restricted represented genetic and exposure-history diversity.

About this clone: Its antigen is not known. This same CDR3 is encoded by further DNA sequences in the sample.

The chain is built from TRBV11-2 and TRBJ2-7; D is unresolved. What was sequenced was memory CD8+ T cells sorted from blood. Subset indicated: CD45RO+ cells pooled with CCR7-negative TemRA cells. This clonotype was obtained from a man aged 30 to 39 in good health. For the CDR3, the DNA is TGTGCCAGCAGCCCGAGCTACGAGCAGTACTTC. Encoded protein: CASSPSYEQYF.